Sequencing of this T cell receptor (beta chain) was carried out in a study of CD8+CD57+ T cells in acquired aplastic anemia. About the study: The mean DNA yield obtained from sorted CD4+ and CD8+ cells came to about 3.2 ug.

The CDR3 covers 14 residues. Germline values: CDR1 SGHTS, CDR2 YDEGEE. V lost 5 bases to trimming and J lost 6 bases, with 17 bases between them. TCR beta VDJ combinations and CDR3 sequences were profiled from genomic DNA. TCRdb reprocessed the reads via MiXCR and lists one record per CDR3 protein. The sample has just over 400,000 distinct CDR3 sequences, approximately 70% seen once. This rearrangement joins TRBV5-8 to TRBJ1-2; D is unclear. The sample comprised sorted CD4+, CD8+, or CD8+CD57+ T cells (not recorded which) from PBMCs. This clonotype was sampled from a human donor in good health, serving as a control. The CDR3 loop is CASSVVEVGDGYTF. DNA of the CDR3: TGTGCCAGCAGTGTAGTAGAAGTTGGGGATGGCTACACCTTC. The complete variable domain, with remaining parts taken from reference TRBV5-8 and TRBJ1-2, reads EAGVTQSPTHLIKTRGQQATLRCSPISGHTSVYWYQQALGLGLQFLLWYDEGEERNRGNFPPRFSGRQFPNYSSELNVNALELEDSALYLCASSVVEVGDGYTFGSGTRLTVV.